Listed below are T cell receptor beta chains from one sample, sequenced in a study of cytomegalovirus exposure and HLA in healthy donors. The repertoire was sequenced with immunoSEQ multiplex PCR; TCRdb's copy has only in-frame clones and lacks some. The sample includes about 140,000 clones, roughly 80% of them seen just once. The specimen was PBMCs. These receptors originate from a woman between 50 and 59 years old in good health and CMV-seropositive. Each CDR3 is given with its conserved first and last residue. The D gene is left open where the match is weak. Clone size appears in some rows only: once, few, many, or a class for an expanded clone.

clone size,V gene,J gene,D gene,CDR3 length,CDR3 protein,CDR3 DNA
-,TRBV30,TRBJ2-7,-,12,CAWRQGSYEQYF,TGTGCCTGGAGACAGGGAAGCTACGAGCAGTACTTC
-,TRBV10-2,TRBJ1-6,TRBD1,17,CASSRTTGAGSNSPLHF,TGCGCCAGCAGCAGGACGACAGGGGCCGGGTCGAATTCACCCCTCCACTTT
once,TRBV5-6,TRBJ2-1,TRBD2,15,CASSLLADSYNEQFF,TGTGCCAGCAGCCTCCTAGCGGACTCCTACAATGAGCAGTTCTTC
-,TRBV30,TRBJ2-1,-,12,CAWSGPNNEQFF,TGTGCCTGGAGTGGGCCCAACAATGAGCAGTTCTTC
-,TRBV30,TRBJ1-2,-,13,CAWCVGEVSGYTF,TGTGCCTGGTGTGTAGGGGAGGTTTCAGGCTACACCTTC
-,TRBV5-6,TRBJ2-7,-,15,CASSSLSRTKGEQYF,TGTGCCAGCAGCTCCTTAAGTAGGACAAAGGGCGAGCAGTACTTC
-,TRBV11-2,TRBJ1-6,TRBD1,16,CASSLDSQGANSPLHF,TGTGCCAGCAGCTTAGATTCCCAGGGGGCCAATTCACCCCTCCACTTT
-,TRBV2,TRBJ2-5,TRBD2,15,CASIPPRGGRETQYF,TGTGCCAGCATCCCCCCGCGGGGGGGTCGTGAGACCCAGTACTTC
-,TRBV9,TRBJ1-1,TRBD1,17,CASSPPRAGGLNTEAFF,TGTGCCAGCAGCCCCCCTAGGGCAGGGGGTTTGAACACTGAAGCTTTCTTT
-,TRBV6-4,TRBJ1-2,-,16,CASSDSWRGANYGYTF,TGTGCCAGCAGTGACAGTTGGCGGGGGGCTAACTATGGCTACACCTTC
-,TRBV27,TRBJ1-6,-,14,CASSPRPDLFGVSF,TGTGCCAGCAGTCCGCGTCCGGACTTATTTGGGGTGAGCTTT
-,TRBV5-1,TRBJ1-3,TRBD1,14,CASSRDSSGNTIYF,TGCGCCAGCAGCCGGGACAGCTCTGGAAACACCATATATTTT
-,TRBV5-4,TRBJ1-1,-,16,CASSPYRVGPLREAFF,TGTGCCAGCAGCCCCTACAGGGTTGGGCCACTGAGGGAAGCTTTCTTT